This T cell receptor beta chain was sequenced during a study of shared clonotypes between healthy human individuals. Measured with immunoSEQ multiplex PCR; TCRdb has only the in-frame clones, and not every one. The data contain roughly 2,000,000 clones, roughly 94% of them singletons. Germline CDR1 reads SGHAT; CDR2 reads FQNNGV. This CDR3 has 15 amino acids. V shed 2 bases, J shed 4 bases, and the junction held 2 bases outside the gene matches. CD45RO-negative, CCR7-selected cells formed the naive CD8 fraction, which excluded terminally differentiated effector memory CD45RA+ cells. The V call is TRBV11-2, the J call TRBJ2-6, with TRBD2 matching over 7 bases. This TCR came from a man between 18 and 35 years old in good health. The sequenced sample was naive CD8+ T cells sorted from blood. In DNA, the CDR3 is TGTGCCAGCAGCTTACGGGGGGACGGGGCCAACGTCCTGACTTTC. This gives the protein CASSLRGDGANVLTF.